This TCR beta chain was sequenced during a study of T cells after yellow fever vaccination. The overall study: When fractions had low cell numbers, they were prepared with SMART-Seq v4 Ultra Low Input. General study findings and limits: Shared CD4/CD8 clonotypes were a small share, likely from convergent recombination.

This clonotype was seen ten or more times. The antigen remains undetermined. A single record per CDR3 protein comes from TCRdb applying MiXCR to the 5' RACE reads. The repertoire holds approximately 150,000 distinct CDR3 sequences, with roughly 8.8% as singletons. Germline V CDR1 and CDR2: WNHNN, SYGVQD (reference sequence). V gave up 4 bases and J gave up 5 bases, with 11 bases separating them. There are 13 residues in the CDR3. This specimen consisted of CD8+ T cells sorted from PBMCs, obtained 45 days after the yellow fever booster vaccination. The receptor was isolated from a man between 18 and 29 years old who received the YFV17D yellow fever vaccine. The chain combines TRBV10-1 with TRBJ2-5; tentative D call: TRBD2 (5 bases). This CDR3 is CASSARAGETQYF. The CDR3 nucleotides are TGCGCCAGCAGTGCCCGGGCGGGCGAGACCCAGTACTTC.